This T cell receptor (beta chain) was sequenced in a study of T cell repertoires in cytomegalovirus infection. TCRdb itself ran the reads through MiXCR, one entry per CDR3 protein. The data contain about 350,000 distinct CDR3 sequences, around a third of them singletons. A few counts support this clonotype. Its antigen is unidentified. V lost 2 bases to trimming and J lost 2 bases; unmatched junction nucleotides: 9. This CDR3 is built from 17 residues. CDR1 and CDR2 (germline): LNHDA, SQIVND (reference sequence). V is TRBV19 and J is TRBJ2-3, with 8 bases that match TRBD2. This material consisted of cultured PBMCs, taken from culture after CMV antigen stimulation. The receptor comes from a human donor in good health (CMV status not recorded). Some clones in this sample may be carry-over from other donors' samples. CDR3 amino acids: CASSITKREPDTDTQYF. CDR3 coding DNA: TGTGCCAGTAGTATAACCAAGCGGGAGCCAGACACAGATACGCAGTATTTT.